These 7 T cell receptor beta chains originate from one sample sequenced in a study of long-term antiretroviral therapy in people with HIV (dated by TCRdb to about 2022). The immunoSEQ hsTCRB v3.0 assay was used at survey level resolution for TRB variable region sequencing. Held by TCRdb, this immuneACCESS table contains in-frame sequences only and omits some clones. Under half of the omission traces to an unresolved V gene where checked; the cause of the rest is unknown. Recorded for this sample are around 17,000 clones; 76% of them occurred a single time. Of the sample, 15% is held by the ten largest clones. This material consisted of unsorted PBMCs, taken approximately 2.5 years before starting antiretroviral therapy. Receptor source: a woman aged 45 to 65 with HIV.

This clone was picked up one time. The CDR3, as DNA: TGTGCCAGCAGCCCACCCGGCACCAACACCGGGGAGCTGTTTTTT. It codes for CASSPPGTNTGELFF. This chain uses TRBV7-3 with TRBJ2-2; D is unresolved. Germline V gene data show CDR1 as SGHTA and CDR2 as FQGTGA. Between the trimmed V and J ends, which lost 5 bases and 2 bases, there was a span of 12 bases. The CDR3 is 15 residues long.

The CDR3 region has the DNA TGTGCCAGCAGCTCAAAACCGGGGGATTTGGAGACCCAGTACTTC. Encoded protein: CASSSKPGDLETQYF. The gene calls are TRBV7-3 and TRBJ2-5; possibly TRBD2 for D (6 bases). The V end lost 4 bases, the J end lost 5 bases, and 17 bases lay between the germline ends. Germline values: CDR1 SGHTA, CDR2 FQGTGA. The CDR3 covers 15 residues.

There are a few counts of this clone. J is TRBJ1-2 and V is TRBV5-1; D is uncertain. In germline, CDR1 is SGHRS, CDR2 YFSETQ. This CDR3 has 13 amino acids. Between the trimmed V and J ends, which lost 4 bases and 4 bases, there was a span of 11 bases. The CDR3 nucleotides read TGCGCCAGCAGCCCGGACCCGTCCTATGGCTACACCTTC. Its protein is CASSPDPSYGYTF.

This sequence joins TRBV18 and TRBJ1-2, with no clear D. V dropped 3 bases and J dropped 0 bases, with 11 bases sitting between them. The CDR3 is 15 amino acids. Germline CDR1 reads KGHSH; CDR2 reads LQKENI. The CDR3, as DNA: TGTGCCAGCTCACCCACGGAGTTAGCTAACTATGGCTACACCTTC. The encoded protein is CASSPTELANYGYTF.

The chain links TRBV7-9 to TRBJ2-5; no clear D. V gave up 3 bases and J gave up 3 bases, with 2 bases separating them. This CDR3 region has 11 residues. From germline, CDR1 is SEHNR and CDR2 FQNEAQ (reference sequence). CDR3 bases: TGTGCCAGCAGCTTTAAAGAGACCCAGTACTTC. This translates into CASSFKETQYF. The whole variable domain, remainder taken from reference TRBV7-9 and TRBJ2-5, is DTGVSQNPRHKITKRGQNVTFRCDPISEHNRLYWYRQTLGQGPEFLTYFQNEAQLEKSRLLSDRFSAERPKGSFSTLEIQRTEQGDSAMYLCASSFKETQYFGPGTRLLVL.

This clone was observed a handful of times. The chain links TRBV30 to TRBJ1-6, with 10 nucleotides matching TRBD1. The V gene end was trimmed by 5 bases and the J gene end by 9 bases; junction bases not matched to a gene: 7. The CDR3 contains 14 residues. Germline loops: CDR1 GTSNPN, CDR2 SVGIG (reference sequence). The CDR3 DNA reads as TGTGCCTGGGGAGGTGGGACAGGGGCTTCACCCCTCCACTTT. It codes for CAWGGGTGASPLHF.

The gene calls are TRBV19 and TRBJ2-1; 13 bases match TRBD2. This CDR3 comprises 15 residues. The germline CDR1 and CDR2 sequences are LNHDA and SQIVND (reference sequence). Germline trimming cut 5 bases from V and 8 bases from J; bases unmatched to any gene: 6. CDR3 residues: CASSFKTSGGHEQFF. Here the CDR3 DNA reads TGTGCCAGTAGTTTTAAGACTAGCGGGGGGCATGAGCAGTTCTTC.